The 14 T cell receptor beta chains in this list originate from one sample, sequenced in a study of cytomegalovirus exposure and HLA in healthy donors. Generated by immunoSEQ multiplex PCR, the TCRdb table keeps only in-frame clones and is missing some. The sample has some 170,000 clones, roughly 90% seen once; the top ten hold over 4%. The sequencing input was PBMCs. The origin of the receptors is a man younger than 35 in good health and CMV-seropositive.

The J gene is TRBJ2-7, the V gene TRBV7-8, with 7 nucleotides matching TRBD2. V shed 6 bases and J 0 bases; nucleotides not matched to a gene: 11. The CDR3 has 16 residues. Germline lookup yields CDR1 SGHVS and CDR2 FQNEAQ. CDR3 bases: TGTGCCAGCAGTCCGCTGACGGGAGGTTACTCCTACGAGCAGTACTTC. Encoded protein: CASSPLTGGYSYEQYF. Full variable domain (missing parts from reference TRBV7-8 and TRBJ2-7): GAGVSQSPRYKVAKRGQDVALRCDPISGHVSLFWYQQALGQGPEFLTYFQNEAQLDKSGLPSDRFFAERPEGSVSTLKIQRTQQEDSAVYLCASSPLTGGYSYEQYFGPGTRLTVT.

The V and J genes are TRBV19 and TRBJ1-5; TRBD1 matches at 12 bases. J gave up 2 bases and V 8 bases, and 4 bases lay outside the gene matches. This CDR3 is built from 15 residues. Germline lookup yields CDR1 LNHDA and CDR2 SQIVND (reference sequence). The CDR3: CASAGQGAGNQPQHF. CDR3 sequence (DNA): TGTGCCAGTGCGGGACAGGGGGCCGGCAATCAGCCCCAGCATTTT. The full variable domain, with the rest looked up from reference TRBV19 and TRBJ1-5, is DGGITQSPKYLFRKEGQNVTLSCEQNLNHDAMYWYRQDPGQGLRLIYYSQIVNDFQKGDIAEGYSVSREKKESFPLTVTSAQKNPTAFYLCASAGQGAGNQPQHFGDGTRLSIL.

This clone was seen a few times. The rearrangement links TRBV11-3 to TRBJ2-1, with 10 bases identical to TRBD2. The CDR3 has 15 amino acids. Germline lookup yields CDR1 SGHNT and CDR2 YENEEA. Trimming at V came to 5 bases and at J to 5 bases, leaving 6 bases not matched to a gene. CDR3 amino acids: CASSLGLAAHNEQFF. The CDR3 coding sequence is TGTGCCAGCAGCCTCGGACTAGCGGCACACAATGAGCAGTTCTTC.

The rearrangement links TRBV7-3 to TRBJ2-1; tentative D call: TRBD2 (5 bases). V was cut by 0 bases and J by 6 bases, with 18 bases left in between. This CDR3 has 17 residues. The germline CDR1 and CDR2 sequences are SGHTA and FQGTGA. The CDR3: CASSLTKSGLVGNEQFF. The CDR3 bases are TGTGCCAGCAGCTTAACCAAAAGCGGCCTGGTAGGCAATGAGCAGTTCTTC.

This chain links TRBV19 with TRBJ2-7, with D maybe TRBD1 (6 bases). The germline CDR1 and CDR2 sequences are LNHDA and SQIVND (reference sequence). The germline V and J ends were trimmed by 3 bases and 4 bases, with 10 bases remaining between them. CDR3 length equals 13 residues. The CDR3 here is CASSMGQHYEQYF. In DNA form, the CDR3 reads TGTGCCAGTAGTATGGGACAACATTACGAGCAGTACTTC.

The CDR3 loop is CASSPGQGTGEQFF. Here the CDR3 DNA reads TGTGCCAGCTCCCCGGGACAGGGCACGGGTGAGCAGTTCTTC. V is TRBV6-5 and J is TRBJ2-1, with 9 bases identical to TRBD1. The CDR3 has 14 residues. V shed 8 bases and J 9 bases; nucleotides not matched to a gene: 11. Germline CDR1 MNHEY, CDR2 SVGAGI.

In this sample, this clone turned up once. The J gene is TRBJ2-5, the V gene TRBV28; 10 nucleotides line up with TRBD1. The CDR3 has 17 amino acids. Unmatched junction bases numbered 14, after V lost 5 bases and J lost 5 bases. Germline V gene lookup returns CDR1 MDHEN and CDR2 SYDVKM. CDR3 sequence (DNA): TGTGCCAGCAGTACCTCCTTCGGGACAGGGGACCGGGAGACCCAGTACTTC. Translation gives CASSTSFGTGDRETQYF.

Only a few counts were recorded for this clone. V gene TRBV6-1 combines with J gene TRBJ1-2, with 8 bases fitting TRBD1. The CDR3 spans 13 residues. Germline V gene lookup returns CDR1 MNHNS and CDR2 SASEGT. Trimming took 8 bases from V and 6 from J; bases not matched to a gene: 8. The CDR3 nucleotides are TGTGCCAGCGGATTCCTACAGGGGGATGGCTACACCTTC. It encodes CASGFLQGDGYTF.

This chain joins TRBV6-5 and TRBJ2-3; D is perhaps TRBD1 (6 bases). Trimming stripped 5 bases from V and 4 bases from J, with 13 bases between. Germline CDR1 is MNHEY and CDR2 is SVGAGI. The CDR3 consists of 14 residues. CDR3 loop: CASSTVAGADTQYF. Written as DNA, the CDR3 is TGTGCCAGCAGTACCGTAGCAGGGGCAGATACGCAGTATTTT.

Comment on this clone: An end of the junction differs from the germline gene, which may be a read error. The genes are TRBV7-7 and TRBJ2-3; tentative D call: TRBD2 (5 bases). Germline V lookup: CDR1 SSHAT, CDR2 FNYEAQ (reference sequence). This CDR3 region has 13 residues. CDR3 coding DNA: TGTGCTAGCAGCTTAGACGCGGCGGGTACGCAGTATTTT. This sequence encodes CASSLDAAGTQYF.

Regarding this clone: Within the sample, other DNA sequences also encode this same CDR3. The chain links TRBV5-1 to TRBJ1-5; the D gene is possibly TRBD1 (5 bases). V was clipped by 0 bases and J by 6 bases, with 10 bases between them. The germline V gene has CDR1 SGHRS and CDR2 YFSETQ. This CDR3 comprises 14 residues. The CDR3 spells CASSLGQGVQPQHF. In nucleotides, the CDR3 is TGCGCCAGCAGCTTGGGGCAGGGCGTTCAGCCCCAGCATTTT.

This chain links TRBV4-1 with TRBJ2-7; no definite D call. The CDR3 runs to 13 residues. Germline V gene data show CDR1 as MGHRA and CDR2 as YSYEKL. The V and J ends lost 2 bases and 3 bases respectively, with 8 bases between them. This CDR3 reads CASSQQTGYEQYF. The DNA for the CDR3 is TGCGCCAGCAGCCAACAGACTGGCTACGAGCAGTACTTC.

V and J are TRBV28 and TRBJ2-1, with 7 bases lining up with TRBD2. The CDR3 totals 16 residues. V lost 2 bases to trimming and J lost 0 bases; unmatched junction nucleotides: 4. Germline-derived CDR1 and CDR2 are MDHEN and SYDVKM. The CDR3 DNA reads TGTGCCAGCAGTTTAACGGCGGGAGCCTCCTACAATGAGCAGTTCTTC. It yields the protein CASSLTAGASYNEQFF.

CDR3 region: CASSSPPAEKQFF. CDR3 in DNA: TGTGCCAGCAGCTCCCCTCCAGCGGAGAAGCAGTTCTTC. The V and J genes are TRBV28 and TRBJ2-1; TRBD2 is a possible D gene (5 bases). The V and J ends lost 6 bases and 11 bases respectively, with 17 bases between them. This CDR3 spans 13 amino acids. Germline V lookup: CDR1 MDHEN, CDR2 SYDVKM.